These 5 T cell receptor beta chains were all obtained from the same sample, sequenced in a study of cytomegalovirus exposure and HLA in healthy donors. With 60 Vbeta and 13 Jbeta primers, the PCR was carried out. Clones were read by immunoSEQ multiplex PCR, and TCRdb kept only the in-frame ones, dropping some. The sample records approximately 180,000 clones, 70% to 80% being singletons. The sample comprised PBMCs. The receptors shown here come from a woman aged 25 to 39 in good health and CMV-seropositive.

This chain uses TRBV6-5 with TRBJ2-7; no clear D. This CDR3 has 11 amino acids. The germline V gene has CDR1 MNHEY and CDR2 SVGAGI. V was trimmed by 4 bases and J by 3 bases, leaving 4 bases between them. The CDR3 loop reads CASSFRYEQYF. The CDR3 DNA reads TGTGCCAGCAGTTTCCGCTACGAGCAGTACTTC.

This clone was seen a handful of times. The chain has TRBV5-1 and TRBJ1-4, with D tentatively TRBD1 (5 bases). CDR3 size: 17 residues. Trimming took 0 bases from V and 8 from J, leaving 20 bases between them. Germline CDR1 is SGHRS and CDR2 is YFSETQ. Here the CDR3 reads CASSLEVIQVREEKLFF. CDR3 DNA sequence: TGCGCCAGCAGCTTGGAGGTCATACAGGTGAGAGAAGAAAAACTGTTTTTT.

Only one count was recorded for this clone. The chain carries TRBV27 and TRBJ2-6, with a weak D call TRBD1 (6 bases). This CDR3 is 19 amino acids long. Per germline, CDR1 MNHEY and CDR2 SMNVEV (reference sequence). Trimming cost V 8 bases and J 4 bases, with 27 bases left between them. The CDR3 loop is CASYPLWDTISSGANVLTF. CDR3 sequence (DNA): TGTGCCAGCTATCCCTTGTGGGACACGATCTCCTCGGGGGCCAACGTCCTGACTTTC.

This chain joins TRBV28 and TRBJ1-5, with D possibly being TRBD1 (5 bases). The germline V and J ends were trimmed by 4 bases and 0 bases, with 10 bases remaining between them. Looked up from germline, CDR1 is MDHEN and CDR2 is SYDVKM. The length of the CDR3 is 15 residues. The CDR3 region is CASSSQDTSNQPQHF. In nucleotides, the CDR3 is TGTGCCAGCAGTTCCCAGGACACTAGCAATCAGCCCCAGCATTTT.

The chain combines TRBV4-2 with TRBJ1-4, with D unresolved. CDR1 is LGHNA, CDR2 YNFKEQ, per germline. V gave up 0 bases and J gave up 6 bases, with 11 bases separating them. This CDR3 is built from 15 residues. The CDR3 reads CASSQDHGADEKLFF. The CDR3 DNA follows: TGTGCCAGCAGCCAAGATCACGGAGCGGATGAAAAACTGTTTTTT.